This entry lists 22 T cell receptor beta chains sequenced from one sample in a study of T cells in Graves' hyperthyroidism and ophthalmopathy. Amplification targeted TCR beta CDR3 regions from RNA transcripts. The HTBI primer set drove a first-round RT-PCR of the TCR CDR3. Each CDR3 protein is one row after TCRdb ran MiXCR on the multiplex PCR reads. Of roughly 500,000 distinct CDR3 sequences in the sample, around 50% were seen once. The sample comprised peripheral blood or thyroid tissue (not recorded which). The receptors were gathered from an adult woman with Graves' disease, either hyperthyroidism or ophthalmopathy (not recorded which).

The chain carries TRBV25-1 and TRBJ2-5; 8 bases map to TRBD2. V lost 11 bases to trimming and J lost 7 bases; unmatched junction nucleotides: 3. Germline lookup yields CDR1 MGHDK and CDR2 SYGVNS. The CDR3 loop spans 10 amino acids. DNA of the CDR3: TGTGCCGTGGCGGGGGGGACCCAGTACTTC. Translated, it gives CAVAGGTQYF.

The chain couples TRBV15 to TRBJ2-7; TRBD1 aligns across 9 bases. The germline V gene has CDR1 LNHNV and CDR2 YYDKDF (reference sequence). This CDR3 region has 16 residues. V dropped 6 bases and J dropped 2; count of bases not matched to a gene: 11. The CDR3 DNA follows: TGTGCCACCAGATTAGGACAGGGGTCGACGACCTACGAGCAGTACTTC. It specifies CATRLGQGSTTYEQYF.

This clonotype was observed a few times. The rearrangement uses TRBV7-9 and TRBJ2-7, with TRBD2 identical over 9 bases. The CDR3 extends over 15 amino acids. The junction had 9 bases not matched to a gene; V was cut back by 4 bases and J by 5 bases. CDR1 is SEHNR, CDR2 FQNEAQ, per germline (reference sequence). In DNA, the CDR3 is TGTGCCAGCAGCTCTAGCGGGAAGGGGGTGAACGAGCAGTACTTC. It translates to CASSSSGKGVNEQYF.

The CDR3 region is CASQQEVRNSNQPQHF. Written as DNA, the CDR3 is TGTGCCAGCCAGCAGGAGGTTCGAAATAGCAATCAGCCCCAGCATTTT. The chain is built from TRBV2 and TRBJ1-5; no definite D call. This CDR3 spans 16 amino acids. V shed 8 bases and J shed 0 bases, with 17 bases lying between them. Looked up from germline, CDR1 is SNHLY and CDR2 is FYNNEI.

This clonotype was observed a handful of times. This chain connects TRBV11-2 to TRBJ2-3; 12 bases align to TRBD2. Unmatched junction bases numbered 1, after V lost 1 base and J lost 5 bases. Germline V gene sequence: CDR1 SGHAT, CDR2 FQNNGV. The CDR3 runs 15 residues. In DNA form, the CDR3 reads TGTGCCAGCAGCTTAGCACTAGCGGGAGGAGATACGCAGTATTTT. The encoded protein is CASSLALAGGDTQYF.

The J gene is TRBJ1-1, the V gene TRBV5-5; perhaps TRBD1 as D (5 bases). Germline V CDR1 and CDR2: SGHKS, YYEKEE (reference sequence). The CDR3 contains 12 residues. The V end was cut by 2 bases, the J end by 10 bases, with 12 bases between. CDR3 DNA sequence: TGTGCCAGCAGCTTTAGCGGGGCGGGAGCTTTCTTT. This codes for CASSFSGAGAFF.

This clonotype was counted at least ten times. The genes are TRBV20-1 and TRBJ2-5; 7 nucleotides agree with TRBD2. Trimming removed 0 bases from V and 3 bases from J; junction bases left unmatched: 4. Germline values: CDR1 DFQATT, CDR2 SNEGSKA (reference sequence). The CDR3 covers 14 residues. Written as DNA, the CDR3 is TGCAGTGCTAGAGAGCCGAGCGGGAAAGAGACCCAGTACTTC. Amino acids: CSAREPSGKETQYF.

This clonotype was counted only a few times. The rearrangement links TRBV7-2 to TRBJ2-3, with D maybe TRBD2 (7 bases). V was cut by 11 bases and J by 3 bases, with 18 bases left in between. The germline CDR1 and CDR2 sequences are SGHTA and FQGNSA. The CDR3 covers 14 residues. The CDR3 sequence is CAEGGVRLTDTQYF. The CDR3 region has the DNA TGTGCCGAAGGGGGGGTTCGGTTAACAGATACGCAGTATTTT.

This clonotype was seen a few times. This rearrangement joins TRBV30 to TRBJ1-2; D is uncertain. V was trimmed by 1 base and J by 7 bases, leaving 13 bases between them. CDR3 length: 13 amino acids. The germline V gene encodes CDR1 GTSNPN and CDR2 SVGIG (reference sequence). The CDR3 is CAWSGSRTSGYTF. The CDR3 DNA follows: TGTGCCTGGAGTGGCAGCCGGACCTCTGGCTACACCTTC.

This clonotype has only a few counts. The genes are TRBV7-9 and TRBJ2-7; no clear D gene. V gave up 6 bases and J gave up 2 bases, with 14 bases separating them. The germline gives CDR1 SEHNR, CDR2 FQNEAQ (reference sequence). CDR3 length equals 14 residues. Here the CDR3 DNA reads TGTGCCAGCAGTTTGGCGGTAAATACCTACGAGCAGTACTTC. Its protein product is CASSLAVNTYEQYF.

In its sample, this clonotype was seen a few times. V and J are TRBV20-1 and TRBJ2-3; no reliable D call. Germline V CDR1 and CDR2: DFQATT, SNEGSKA (reference sequence). Trimming removed 0 bases at V and 2 bases at J, with 6 bases between. CDR3 length equals 13 residues. The CDR3 here is CSARDSYTDTQYF. Here the CDR3 DNA reads TGCAGTGCTAGAGACTCCTACACAGATACGCAGTATTTT.

This sequence joins TRBV20-1 and TRBJ2-7; 12 bases agree with TRBD2. The CDR3 runs to 15 residues. Germline V CDR1 and CDR2: DFQATT, SNEGSKA (reference sequence). The J segment lost 1 base and the V segment lost 0 bases, leaving 1 base of the junction unmatched. The CDR3 DNA reads as TGCAGTGCTAGAGATGGACTAGCGGGATCCTACGAGCAGTACTTC. Its protein product is CSARDGLAGSYEQYF.

This clonotype occurred many times. The rearrangement links TRBV20-1 to TRBJ2-5; D perhaps matches TRBD1 (6 bases). The CDR3 totals 14 residues. The germline gives CDR1 DFQATT, CDR2 SNEGSKA (reference sequence). Trimming took 3 bases from V and 1 from J, leaving 12 bases between them. The CDR3 DNA sequence: TGCAGTGCTAGGACTTACAGGGCCCAAGAGACCCAGTACTTC. Residues: CSARTYRAQETQYF.

V and J are TRBV20-1 and TRBJ2-7; D perhaps matches TRBD1 (6 bases). V lost 0 bases and J lost 4, with 13 bases in between. From germline, CDR1 is DFQATT and CDR2 SNEGSKA (reference sequence). This CDR3 has 14 residues. The CDR3 nucleotides are TGCAGTGCTAGAGATCTGGGACAACCATACGAGCAGTACTTC. As protein: CSARDLGQPYEQYF.

This clonotype was observed at least ten times. CDR3 bases: TGTGCCAGCAGCCCCCGGCAGCGAAGTGGCTACACCTTC. Amino acid sequence: CASSPRQRSGYTF. The V call is TRBV7-9, the J call TRBJ1-2; no clear D. Germline CDR1 and CDR2: SEHNR and FQNEAQ (reference sequence). CDR3 length: 13 residues. The V end was cut by 5 bases, the J end by 7 bases, with 14 bases between.

This sequence joins TRBV20-1 and TRBJ1-4, with D possibly TRBD1 on 5 matching bases. This CDR3 region has 17 residues. V was shortened by 0 bases and J by 5 bases, with 19 bases between the two germline ends. From germline, CDR1 is DFQATT and CDR2 SNEGSKA (reference sequence). As DNA, the CDR3 is TGCAGTGCTAGAGATCCCAGGGCGGTAGGGGAGAATGAAAAACTGTTTTTT. This translates into CSARDPRAVGENEKLFF.

This chain joins TRBV9 and TRBJ1-6; D is unclear. CDR3 length equals 12 residues. Germline CDR1 and CDR2: SGDLS and YYNGEE. V was trimmed by 4 bases and J by 10 bases, leaving 9 bases between them. The CDR3: CASSQDFSPLHF. CDR3 in DNA: TGTGCCAGCAGCCAAGACTTCTCACCCCTCCACTTT.

The CDR3 DNA is TGCAGCGTCCCTACCCCAGGAGATGGGGGCCACACCTTC. This gives the protein CSVPTPGDGGHTF. The chain uses TRBV29-1 and TRBJ1-2, with D maybe TRBD1 (6 bases). Germline V gives CDR1 SQVTM, CDR2 ANQGSEA. The CDR3 length is 13 residues. Trimming removed 6 bases at V and 12 bases at J, with 23 bases between.

A note on this clonotype: This could be a read error, since a much larger clone is one nucleotide away. The chain couples TRBV4-1 to TRBJ1-6, with D hard to call. The germline CDR1 and CDR2 sequences are MGHRA and YSYEKL. V was cut by 0 bases and J by 7 bases, with 7 bases left in between. This CDR3 has 14 amino acids. This CDR3 reads CASSQDTTNSPLHF. The DNA of the CDR3 is TGCGCCAGCAGCCAAGACACTACGAATTCACCCCTCCACTTT.

V and J are TRBV5-1 and TRBJ1-2, with TRBD1 matching 7 bases. Germline loops: CDR1 SGHRS, CDR2 YFSETQ. The V and J ends lost 2 bases and 4 bases, in that order; junction bases with no gene match: 8. The CDR3 extends over 15 amino acids. The CDR3 DNA sequence: TGCGCCAGCAGCTTACAGGGGCCCAAGGTCTATGGCTACACCTTC. Translating gives CASSLQGPKVYGYTF.

V gene TRBV7-2 combines with J gene TRBJ1-1, with TRBD1 identical over 7 bases. Germline values: CDR1 SGHTA, CDR2 FQGNSA. Trimming removed 5 bases from V and 2 bases from J; junction bases left unmatched: 8. There are 15 residues in the CDR3. CDR3 protein: CASSPRGQTNTEAFF. CDR3 DNA sequence: TGTGCCAGCAGCCCAAGGGGACAGACTAACACTGAAGCTTTCTTT.

The chain is built from TRBV29-1 and TRBJ2-5; the match to TRBD1 covers 8 bases. The CDR3 loop spans 12 amino acids. CDR1 SQVTM and CDR2 ANQGSEA come from the germline V gene. This CDR3 reads CSVDRGQETQYF. DNA of the CDR3: TGCAGTGTCGACAGGGGCCAAGAGACCCAGTACTTC.